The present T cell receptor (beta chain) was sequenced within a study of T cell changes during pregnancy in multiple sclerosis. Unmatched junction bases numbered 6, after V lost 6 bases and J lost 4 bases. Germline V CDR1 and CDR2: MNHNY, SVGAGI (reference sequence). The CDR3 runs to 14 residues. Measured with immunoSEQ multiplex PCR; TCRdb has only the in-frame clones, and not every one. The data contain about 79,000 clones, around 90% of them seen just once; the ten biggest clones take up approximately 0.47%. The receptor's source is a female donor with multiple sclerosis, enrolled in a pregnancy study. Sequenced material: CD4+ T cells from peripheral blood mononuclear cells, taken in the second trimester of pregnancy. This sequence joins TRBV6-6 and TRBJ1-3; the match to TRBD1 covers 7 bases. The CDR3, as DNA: TGTGCCAGCAGCTTAGGGGGCGCGGGAAACACCATATATTTT. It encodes CASSLGGAGNTIYF.